One and the same sample provided the 3 T cell receptor beta chains below, sequenced in a study of Ad26.COV2.S vaccination and SARS-CoV-2 variants. Here immunoSEQ multiplex PCR was the method, and the copy in TCRdb shows in-frame clones only, minus some. The sample includes about 400,000 clones, approximately 91% seen only once; the top ten take roughly 3.2%. Treatment: 15 to 20 received Ad26.COV2.S at low or high dose, single or two shots; roughly 5 received placebo; per-sample allocation not given. Repertoires come from day 63 after the first vaccine or placebo injection. The material sequenced was peripheral blood, taken in a trial of Ad26.COV2.S vaccine versus placebo. The receptors stem from a person aged 18-60 years who received the Ad26.COV2.S COVID-19 vaccine or a placebo.

This chain links TRBV19 with TRBJ1-6, with 7 nucleotides matching TRBD1. CDR3 size: 15 residues. Germline CDR1 LNHDA, CDR2 SQIVND (reference sequence). V trimming: 6 bases; J trimming: 4 bases; junction bases outside the gene matches: 6. The CDR3 nucleotides are TGTGCCAGTAGGACTCCGGGACAGTATAATTCACCCCTCCACTTT. Protein sequence: CASRTPGQYNSPLHF.

The rearrangement joins TRBV7-2 to TRBJ2-1; possibly TRBD1 for D (5 bases). V was clipped by 1 base and J by 8 bases, with 12 bases between them. The CDR3 is 14 residues long. Per the germline V gene, CDR1 is SGHTA and CDR2 is FQGNSA. In nucleotides, the CDR3 is TGTGCCAGCAGCTTAGGGCCTAAAGGGGATGAGCAGTTCTTC. It yields the protein CASSLGPKGDEQFF.

The chain uses TRBV3-1 (or the pseudogene TRBV3-2) and TRBJ2-6; no reliable D call. Trimming removed 0 bases from V and 0 bases from J, with 3 bases in between. The germline CDR1 and CDR2 sequences are LGHDT and YNNKEL (reference sequence). The CDR3 has 15 residues. CDR3 nucleotide sequence: TGTGCCAGCAGCCAAGACTCCTCTGGGGCCAACGTCCTGACTTTC. It translates to CASSQDSSGANVLTF.